This T cell receptor (beta chain) appears in the sequencing data of a study of preoperative IRX-2 immunotherapy in early breast cancer. Repertoires were generated with immunoSEQ multiplex PCR, while TCRdb's copy carries only in-frame clones and drops some. The sample lists over 55,000 clones; approximately 94% were seen once. Germline V gene lookup returns CDR1 LNHNV and CDR2 YYDKDF (reference sequence). The CDR3 totals 15 residues. The ends were cut back, 1 base at V and 3 bases at J, with 10 bases in the middle. Treatment indicated: preoperative locoregional IRX-2 cytokine immunotherapy. Samples came from a phase Ib trial of preoperative locoregional IRX-2 cytokine immunotherapy.

This chain links TRBV15 with TRBJ1-5; D is ambiguous. The specimen was obtained from a patient treated with IRX-2 immunotherapy. This TCR derives from a human donor with breast cancer. This CDR3 is CATSRGGQNNQPQHF. The CDR3, as DNA: TGTGCCACCAGCAGAGGTGGGCAGAACAATCAGCCCCAGCATTTT.